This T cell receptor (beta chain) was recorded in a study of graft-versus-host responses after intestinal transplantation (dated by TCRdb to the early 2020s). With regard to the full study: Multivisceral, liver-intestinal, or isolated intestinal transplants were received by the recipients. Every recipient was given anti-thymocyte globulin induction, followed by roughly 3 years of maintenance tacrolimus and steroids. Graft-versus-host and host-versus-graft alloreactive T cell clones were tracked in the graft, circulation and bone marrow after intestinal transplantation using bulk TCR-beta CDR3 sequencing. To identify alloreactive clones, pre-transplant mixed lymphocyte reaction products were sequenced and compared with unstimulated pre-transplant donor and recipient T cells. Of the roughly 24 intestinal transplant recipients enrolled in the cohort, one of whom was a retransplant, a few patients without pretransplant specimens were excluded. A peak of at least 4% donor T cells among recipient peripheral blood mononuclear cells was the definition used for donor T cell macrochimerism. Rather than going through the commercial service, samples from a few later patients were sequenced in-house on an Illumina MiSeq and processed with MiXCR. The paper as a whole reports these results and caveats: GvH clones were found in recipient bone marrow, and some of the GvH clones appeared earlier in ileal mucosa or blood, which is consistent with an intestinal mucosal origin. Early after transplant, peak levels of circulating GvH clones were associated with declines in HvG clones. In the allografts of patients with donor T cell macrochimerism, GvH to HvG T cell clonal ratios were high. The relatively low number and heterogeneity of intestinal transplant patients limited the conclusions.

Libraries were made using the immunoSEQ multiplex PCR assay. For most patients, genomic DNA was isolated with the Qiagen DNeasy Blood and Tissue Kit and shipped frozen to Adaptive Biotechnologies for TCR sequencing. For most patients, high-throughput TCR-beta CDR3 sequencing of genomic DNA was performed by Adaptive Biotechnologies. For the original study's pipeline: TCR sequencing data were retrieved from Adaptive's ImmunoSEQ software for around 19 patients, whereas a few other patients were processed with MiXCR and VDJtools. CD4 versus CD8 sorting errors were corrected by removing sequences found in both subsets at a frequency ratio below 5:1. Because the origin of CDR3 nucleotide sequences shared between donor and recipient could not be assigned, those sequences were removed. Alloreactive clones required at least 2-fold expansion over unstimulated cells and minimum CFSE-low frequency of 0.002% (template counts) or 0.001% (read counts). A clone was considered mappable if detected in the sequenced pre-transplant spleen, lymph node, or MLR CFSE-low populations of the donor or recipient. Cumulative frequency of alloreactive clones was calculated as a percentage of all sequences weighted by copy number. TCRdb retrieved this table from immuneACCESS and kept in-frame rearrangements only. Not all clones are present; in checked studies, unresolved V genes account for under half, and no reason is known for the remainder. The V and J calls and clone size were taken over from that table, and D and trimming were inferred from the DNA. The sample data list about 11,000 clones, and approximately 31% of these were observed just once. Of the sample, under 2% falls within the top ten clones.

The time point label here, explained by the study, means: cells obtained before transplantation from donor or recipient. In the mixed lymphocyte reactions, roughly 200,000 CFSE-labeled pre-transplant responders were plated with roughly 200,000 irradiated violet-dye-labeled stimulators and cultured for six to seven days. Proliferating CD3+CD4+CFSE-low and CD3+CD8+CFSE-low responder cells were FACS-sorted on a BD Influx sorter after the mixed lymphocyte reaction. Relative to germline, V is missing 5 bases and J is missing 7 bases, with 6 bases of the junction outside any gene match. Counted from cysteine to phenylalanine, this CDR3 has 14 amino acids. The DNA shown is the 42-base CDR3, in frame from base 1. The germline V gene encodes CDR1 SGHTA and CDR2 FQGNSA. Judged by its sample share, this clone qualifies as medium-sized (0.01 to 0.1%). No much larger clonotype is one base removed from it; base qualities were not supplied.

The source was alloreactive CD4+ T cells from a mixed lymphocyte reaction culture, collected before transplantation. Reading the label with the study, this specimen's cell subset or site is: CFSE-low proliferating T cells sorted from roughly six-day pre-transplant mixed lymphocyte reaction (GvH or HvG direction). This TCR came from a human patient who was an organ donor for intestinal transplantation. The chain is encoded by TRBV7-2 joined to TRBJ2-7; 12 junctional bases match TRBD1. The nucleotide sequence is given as TGTGCCAGCAGCACTCAGGGACAGGGGGCAGAGCAGTACTTC. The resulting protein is CASSTQGQGAEQYF.